Included here is one T cell receptor beta chain sequence, with context. The target antigen is unknown. The junction departs from germline at one end; a sequencing error may be responsible. The CDR3 covers 13 residues. Germline CDR1 and CDR2: SNHLY and FYNNEI. Patients had received no treatment of any kind before thyroid surgery. This sample is drawn from a study of metastatic and nonmetastatic thyroid tumors. Study-wide results and limits: Benign nodules reportedly had significantly lower TCR beta diversity than malignant thyroid tumors in blood and tumor.

Original data processing: Variation in CDR3 across clinicopathological groups served as the basis for constructing a distant-metastasis classifier in papillary thyroid cancer. TCRdb re-called the PCR reads via MiXCR. TCRdb's processing, not the study's, gives the V and J calls here. The sample carries 5,000 to 7,000 clones, 32% recorded once. Sequencing was performed on tumor tissue. The rearrangement joins TRBV2 to TRBJ1-6; unclear D gene. The sequence was collected from a female donor with papillary thyroid cancer or a benign thyroid nodule (not recorded which). Some clones in this sample may be carry-over from other donors' samples. The chain's CDR3 is CDSRRDYTSPLHF. As DNA, the CDR3 is TGTGACAGCCGAAGGGATTATACTTCACCCCTCCACTTT.